The 13 T cell receptor beta chains presented below share a single source sample, sequenced in a study of T cell responses to AZD1222 COVID-19 vaccine. Repertoires were generated with immunoSEQ multiplex PCR, while TCRdb's copy carries only in-frame clones and drops some. The sample has 100,000 or so clones, nearly 90% seen once. The sequences come from peripheral blood, collected on day 0 of AZD1222 vaccination. These receptors originate from an adult in good health.

The rearrangement joins TRBV19 to TRBJ2-3; no definite D call. Germline CDR1 and CDR2: LNHDA and SQIVND (reference sequence). The length of the CDR3 is 14 residues. Trimming removed 0 bases at V and 3 bases at J, with 7 bases between. CDR3: CASSIDLATDTQYF. The CDR3 DNA follows: TGTGCCAGTAGTATAGATCTCGCAACAGATACGCAGTATTTT.

This clone appeared once. V and J are TRBV4-1 and TRBJ1-3; no definite D call. Germline CDR1 reads MGHRA; CDR2 reads YSYEKL. The CDR3 has 18 amino acids. The V and J ends lost 4 bases and 4 bases respectively, with 23 bases between them. Here the CDR3 DNA reads TGCGCCAGCAGCCCCTCTGGGCAGGCCTCTCCTCTGGGAAACACCATATATTTT. As protein: CASSPSGQASPLGNTIYF.

This clone turned up a few times. The chain carries TRBV5-1 and TRBJ1-2, with TRBD1 matching 7 bases. In germline, CDR1 is SGHRS, CDR2 YFSETQ. V shed 3 bases, J shed 5 bases, and the junction held 10 bases outside the gene matches. This CDR3 comprises 15 residues. The CDR3 region has the DNA TGCGCCAGCAGCTCTGGGGACAGAGGGAGGTATGGCTACACCTTC. Encoded protein: CASSSGDRGRYGYTF. The full variable domain, with the rest looked up from reference TRBV5-1 and TRBJ1-2, is KAGVTQTPRYLIKTRGQQVTLSCSPISGHRSVSWYQQTPGQGLQFLFEYFSETQRNKGNFPGRFSGRQFSNSRSEMNVSTLELGDSALYLCASSSGDRGRYGYTFGSGTRLTVV.

CDR3 region: CASSSDGNYGYTF. Written as DNA, the CDR3 is TGCGCCAGCAGCTCGGACGGTAACTATGGCTACACCTTC. V is TRBV5-1 and J is TRBJ1-2, with unresolved D. The CDR3 is 13 residues long. Germline-derived CDR1 and CDR2 are SGHRS and YFSETQ. Trimming pared 3 bases from V and 1 base from J, leaving 7 bases between.

This clone is a singleton in its sample. V gene TRBV30 combines with J gene TRBJ2-5; D gene unclear. CDR1 GTSNPN and CDR2 SVGIG come from the germline V gene (reference sequence). CDR3 length equals 15 residues. V dropped 7 bases and J dropped 1 base, with 19 bases sitting between them. CDR3 nucleotides: TGTGCCTTAACCCTCAATGTTGGGCCCCAAGAGACCCAGTACTTC. Encoded protein: CALTLNVGPQETQYF.

The rearrangement joins TRBV20-1 to TRBJ1-5; D may be TRBD1 (5 bases). With 3 bases removed from V and 4 bases from J, the gap between germline ends came to 10 bases. Germline values: CDR1 DFQATT, CDR2 SNEGSKA (reference sequence). CDR3 length: 13 residues. CDR3 protein: CSASRQGNQPQHF. CDR3 DNA: TGCAGTGCTAGTCGGCAGGGTAATCAGCCCCAGCATTTT.

The chain couples TRBV2 to TRBJ2-5; 13 bases are shared with TRBD2. This CDR3 is built from 16 residues. Germline CDR1 and CDR2: SNHLY and FYNNEI. J gave up 4 bases and V 5 bases, and 7 bases lay outside the gene matches. The CDR3 here is CASSPAGTSGAETQYF. CDR3 bases: TGTGCCAGCAGTCCGGCCGGGACTAGCGGGGCAGAGACCCAGTACTTC.

This chain joins TRBV3-1 (or the pseudogene TRBV3-2) and TRBJ1-5, with D uncertain. Deletions cut 4 bases from V and 6 bases from J, with 13 bases between. The CDR3 has 14 residues. Germline CDR1 reads LGHDT; CDR2 reads YNNKEL (reference sequence). The CDR3 loop reads CASSPQRAGQPQHF. The CDR3 nucleotides are TGTGCCAGCAGCCCCCAAAGGGCCGGTCAGCCCCAGCATTTT.

V usage is TRBV27 and J usage is TRBJ1-1; TRBD1 agrees at 7 bases. The CDR3 covers 15 residues. The V gene's germline CDR1 is MNHEY and CDR2 SMNVEV (reference sequence). V dropped 4 bases and J dropped 2; count of bases not matched to a gene: 7. The DNA for the CDR3 is TGTGCCAGCAGTTCTGGGACAGTCCTAAACACTGAAGCTTTCTTT. It yields the protein CASSSGTVLNTEAFF.

The rearrangement links TRBV5-6 to TRBJ1-6, with D possibly matching TRBD1 (5 bases). Germline lookup yields CDR1 SGHDT and CDR2 YYEEEE. CDR3 size: 13 residues. The germline V and J ends were trimmed by 7 bases and 10 bases, with 15 bases remaining between them. CDR3 protein: CASEKRGGSPLHF. The CDR3 region has the DNA TGTGCCAGCGAGAAAAGGGGAGGGTCACCCCTCCACTTT.

This chain links TRBV7-8 with TRBJ2-4; D could derive from TRBD1 or TRBD2 (5 bases each). The germline V gene has CDR1 SGHVS and CDR2 FQNEAQ. V lost 2 bases to trimming and J lost 1 base, with 12 bases between them. The CDR3 contains 16 residues. In DNA form, the CDR3 reads TGTGCCAGCAGCTTATATGGGACGGGGGCCAAAAACATTCAGTACTTC. It yields the protein CASSLYGTGAKNIQYF.

V and J are TRBV9 and TRBJ2-5; the match to TRBD1 covers 7 bases. Germline lookup yields CDR1 SGDLS and CDR2 YYNGEE. The CDR3 length is 14 residues. V lost 3 bases, J lost 2 bases, and 4 bases stayed unmatched. CDR3 residues: CASSGGDRQETQYF. CDR3 nucleotides: TGTGCCAGCAGCGGAGGGGACAGACAAGAGACCCAGTACTTC.

The V call is TRBV11-2, the J call TRBJ1-3; D is undetermined. V was trimmed by 10 bases and J by 0 bases, leaving 10 bases between them. Germline V lookup: CDR1 SGHAT, CDR2 FQNNGV. CDR3 size: 13 residues. The CDR3 DNA sequence: TGTGCCACACGGGCTCCCTCTGGAAACACCATATATTTT. It yields the protein CATRAPSGNTIYF.